The sequence of this TCR beta chain was determined in a study of identical twins. Whole-study results and caveats: The degree of excess twin sharing was weaker in beta out-of-frame sequences.

Germline CDR1 and CDR2: MNHNY and SVGAGI (reference sequence). Trimming cost V 4 bases and J 1 base, with 13 bases left between them. This CDR3 is 15 amino acids long. This clonotype appeared a few times. No antigen is known for it. All of the donors were Caucasians in good health. TCRdb used MiXCR to reprocess the 5' RACE reads, holding one entry per CDR3 protein. The table records around 1.7 million distinct CDR3 sequences, under 35% of them present only once. The chain joins TRBV6-6 to TRBJ1-1; no clear D. The sample was cord blood. The sequence came from a newborn girl in good health. The DNA for the CDR3 is TGTGCCAGCAGTTGGACTGCCGCATGGAACACTGAAGCTTTCTTT. Protein: CASSWTAAWNTEAFF.